Listed below are T cell receptor beta chains from one sample, sequenced in a study of shared clonotypes between healthy human individuals. Profiling relied on immunoSEQ multiplex PCR, and the TCRdb table lists in-frame clones only, not all of them. The table records hundreds of thousands of clones, about 74% of them present only once. The specimen was memory CD4+ T cells sorted from blood. These receptors came from a woman in her twenties or thirties in good health. The CDR3 runs from the conserved cysteine through the conserved F or W. The D gene is left open where the match is weak. Size is omitted from some rows. Given values are once, few, many or a class for expanded clones.

j_call	v_call	clone_size	d_call	cdr3_aa	cdr3_nt
TRBJ2-1	TRBV2	-	-	CASSRNNEQFF	TGTGCCAGCAGTAGGAACAATGAGCAGTTCTTC
TRBJ2-4	TRBV5-1	-	TRBD1	CASSYGTGGNIQYF	TGCGCCAGCAGCTACGGGACAGGGGGAAACATTCAGTACTTC
TRBJ2-7	TRBV29-1	-	-	CSVASAYEQYF	TGCAGCGTTGCTAGCGCCTACGAGCAGTACTTC
TRBJ2-1	TRBV7-9	many	TRBD1	CASSPGTGRADEQFF	TGTGCCAGCAGCCCCGGGACAGGGAGGGCTGATGAGCAGTTCTTC
TRBJ1-5	TRBV6-6	-	-	CASRYAGGNQPQHF	TGTGCCAGCAGATACGCGGGCGGCAATCAGCCCCAGCATTTT
TRBJ2-1	TRBV11-3	once	-	CASSLESQEYNEQFF	TGTGCCAGCAGCTTAGAATCTCAGGAGTACAATGAGCAGTTCTTC
TRBJ1-2	TRBV7-9	-	TRBD1	CASIPQGAIDYGYTF	TGTGCCAGCATCCCTCAGGGGGCTATCGACTATGGCTACACCTTC
TRBJ2-7	TRBV11-2	-	TRBD2	CASSPTSGRVYEQYF	TGTGCCAGCAGCCCAACTAGCGGGAGGGTCTACGAGCAGTACTTC
TRBJ1-6	TRBV19	-	TRBD1	CASRGQGRANSPLHF	TGTGCCAGTAGGGGACAGGGCCGGGCTAATTCACCCCTCCACTTT
TRBJ2-5	TRBV28	-	-	CASSSSPGREETQYF	TGTGCCAGCAGTTCCTCCCCGGGACGAGAAGAGACCCAGTACTTC
TRBJ2-1	TRBV5-6	-	-	CASSLELRGEQFF	TGTGCCAGCAGCTTGGAACTGAGGGGTGAGCAGTTCTTC
TRBJ2-3	TRBV7-8	-	-	CASSPWSFPGTDTQYF	TGTGCCAGCAGCCCGTGGTCTTTCCCAGGCACAGATACGCAGTATTTT
TRBJ2-2	TRBV5-1	-	-	CASSPGRYRAGELFF	TGCGCCAGCAGCCCAGGACGATATCGCGCCGGGGAGCTGTTTTTT
TRBJ2-7	TRBV5-1	-	-	CASSPGHDDEQYF	TGCGCCAGCAGCCCGGGACATGATGATGAGCAGTACTTC
TRBJ1-2	TRBV6-1	-	-	CASSEASFGSYGYTF	TGTGCCAGCAGTGAAGCTTCATTCGGGAGCTATGGCTACACCTTC
TRBJ2-7	TRBV6-1	-	TRBD1	CASSDKTGYHYEQYF	TGTGCCAGCAGTGATAAGACAGGGTATCATTACGAGCAGTACTTC
TRBJ1-2	TRBV19	once	-	CASSNSDYGYTF	TGTGCCAGTAGTAACAGCGATTATGGCTACACCTTC
TRBJ2-7	TRBV28	-	-	CASRPVGRTYEQYF	TGTGCCAGCAGACCTGTCGGACGGACATACGAGCAGTACTTC
TRBJ2-2	TRBV10-2	-	-	CASSPTDRNTGELFF	TGCGCCAGCAGCCCCACCGACAGGAACACCGGGGAGCTGTTTTTT
TRBJ1-1	TRBV28	few	-	CASREREAAFF	TGTGCCAGCAGGGAACGGGAAGCGGCTTTCTTT
TRBJ2-7	TRBV27	few	TRBD1	CASAQGDSYEQYF	TGTGCCAGTGCCCAGGGGGATTCCTACGAGCAGTACTTC
TRBJ2-1	TRBV4-1	-	-	CASSQDGATYNEQFF	TGCGCCAGCAGCCAAGATGGGGCCACCTACAATGAGCAGTTCTTC
TRBJ2-1	TRBV11-2	once	-	CASSRALYEQFF	TGTGCCAGCAGCCGGGCCCTATATGAGCAGTTCTTC
TRBJ2-5	TRBV30	-	-	CAWSELAETQYF	TGTGCCTGGAGTGAATTAGCGGAGACCCAGTACTTC
TRBJ1-3	TRBV6-1	few	-	CASSASTGGSGNTIYF	TGTGCCAGCAGTGCCTCCACCGGGGGCTCTGGAAACACCATATATTTT
TRBJ2-7	TRBV15	-	-	CATSRDRYEQYF	TGTGCCACCAGCAGAGACAGGTACGAGCAGTACTTC
TRBJ2-2	TRBV28	-	TRBD2	CASISGTSGSLVGELFF	TGTGCCAGTATTTCCGGGACTAGCGGGAGTCTGGTCGGGGAGCTGTTTTTT
TRBJ2-3	TRBV4-1	-	-	CASSQERRLHVLTDTQYF	TGCGCCAGCAGCCAAGAACGGAGACTACACGTTCTCACAGATACGCAGTATTTT
TRBJ2-7	TRBV28	-	TRBD2	CASSFSGISSYEQYF	TGTGCCAGCAGTTTCAGCGGGATCAGCTCCTACGAGCAGTACTTC
TRBJ2-1	TRBV30	few	TRBD2	CALTSGSYNEQFF	TGTGCTCTCACTAGCGGGAGCTACAATGAGCAGTTCTTC
TRBJ2-1	TRBV6-5	-	-	CASSPGWEQFF	TGTGCCAGCAGCCCAGGATGGGAGCAGTTCTTC
TRBJ1-4	TRBV2	-	-	CASKLYKINEKLFF	TGTGCCAGCAAATTATATAAGATTAATGAAAAACTGTTTTTT
TRBJ2-4	TRBV28	once	-	CASNMQGHSIQYF	TGTGCCAGTAATATGCAGGGACATAGCATTCAGTACTTC